This TCR beta chain was recorded in a study of T cell clonotyping in hematopoietic cell transplantation. Germline trimming cut 4 bases from V and 0 bases from J; bases unmatched to any gene: 4. From germline, CDR1 is MGHRA and CDR2 YSYEKL. The CDR3 spans 15 residues. General study findings and limits: Recipient TCR diversity dropped after transplant; expanded clonotypes rose from day 30 to 180. Few recipient clonotypes overlapped donors; over 97% were de novo at given depth.

About this clone: The antigen remains undetermined.

The repertoire was sequenced with immunoSEQ multiplex PCR; TCRdb's copy has only in-frame clones and lacks some. The sample consists of about 16,000 clones, approximately 57% of them appearing once. Here the sequenced sample was PBMCs, taken 30 days after allogeneic stem cell transplant. J is TRBJ2-3 and V is TRBV4-1; 7 bases are a match to TRBD2. The clonotype comes from a male patient aged 50 or older who had an allogeneic stem cell transplant from an unrelated donor, so T cells may come from the graft donor. Some clones in this sample may be carry-over from other donors' samples. CDR3 DNA: TGCGCCAGCAGCCCGACTAGCCCAAGCACAGATACGCAGTATTTT. Translating it yields CASSPTSPSTDTQYF.